Presented here are 17 T cell receptor beta chains from one specimen sequenced in a study of T cells in Graves' hyperthyroidism and ophthalmopathy. There were TCR beta CDR3 regions amplified from RNA transcripts. Researchers ran a first-round RT-PCR on the TCR CDR3 using the HTBI primer set. TCRdb redid the calling of the multiplex PCR reads with MiXCR, one entry per CDR3 protein. The sample lists some 600,000 distinct CDR3 sequences, approximately 44% occurring once. The sample taken for sequencing was peripheral blood or thyroid tissue (not recorded which). Receptors originate from a woman between 18 and 30 years old with Graves' hyperthyroidism.

This clonotype came up many times. This chain's CDR3 is CASSFPGNEQYF. CDR3 coding DNA: TGTGCCAGCAGCTTCCCGGGCAACGAGCAGTACTTC. The chain employs TRBV13 and TRBJ2-7; no firm D call. The CDR3 covers 12 residues. Trimming took off 3 bases at V and 5 bases at J, with 8 bases between the two ends. In germline, CDR1 is PRHDT, CDR2 FYEKMQ (reference sequence).

The rearrangement links TRBV5-1 to TRBJ2-7; D perhaps matches TRBD1 (5 bases). The germline V and J ends were trimmed by 4 bases and 7 bases, with 18 bases remaining between them. Germline loops: CDR1 SGHRS, CDR2 YFSETQ. CDR3 size: 14 residues. The CDR3 DNA follows: TGCGCCAGCAGCCCCTCGTGGGGCGTGGTAGAGCAGTACTTC. Its protein is CASSPSWGVVEQYF.

The sample holds a few counts of this clonotype. The chain couples TRBV2 to TRBJ1-4; D is unclear. Trimming stripped 8 bases from V and 6 bases from J, with 22 bases between. Germline assignment: CDR1 SNHLY and CDR2 FYNNEI. This CDR3 is built from 16 residues. CDR3 sequence (DNA): TGTGCCAGCTCTCACAGCCAAATAAGCCTGTATGAAAAACTGTTTTTT. It specifies CASSHSQISLYEKLFF.

The V and J genes are TRBV19 and TRBJ2-2; D is possibly TRBD1 (5 bases). The CDR3 is made up of 13 amino acids. Trimming left V 7 bases short and J 8 bases short, with 14 bases between. Germline CDR1 is LNHDA and CDR2 is SQIVND (reference sequence). This CDR3 reads CASNPGHAGELFF. The CDR3 DNA reads TGTGCCAGTAACCCAGGGCACGCGGGGGAGCTGTTTTTT.

The chain couples TRBV7-9 to TRBJ2-2, with D possibly TRBD1 on 6 matching bases. CDR3 length equals 11 residues. Deletions cut 6 bases from V and 7 bases from J, with 6 bases between. CDR1 and CDR2 from the germline V gene are SEHNR and FQNEAQ (reference sequence). The CDR3 nucleotides are TGTGCCAGCAGGGACAGCGGGGAGCTGTTTTTT. This codes for CASRDSGELFF. Supplemented by reference TRBV7-9 and TRBJ2-2, the full variable domain reads DTGVSQNPRHKITKRGQNVTFRCDPISEHNRLYWYRQTLGQGPEFLTYFQNEAQLEKSRLLSDRFSAERPKGSFSTLEIQRTEQGDSAMYLCASRDSGELFFGEGSRLTVL.

Only a few counts were recorded for this clonotype. V and J are TRBV20-1 and TRBJ2-5; TRBD2 aligns across 7 bases. V lost 5 bases, J lost 1 base, and 7 bases stayed unmatched. In germline, CDR1 is DFQATT, CDR2 SNEGSKA (reference sequence). The CDR3 runs to 14 residues. Here the CDR3 DNA reads TGCAGTGCTTACCCGGGAGGCCCCCAAGAGACCCAGTACTTC. Translated, it gives CSAYPGGPQETQYF.

The rearrangement joins TRBV10-3 to TRBJ2-2; 10 bases map to TRBD1. J gave up 4 bases and V 4 bases, and 0 bases lay outside the gene matches. CDR3 size: 14 residues. The germline CDR1 and CDR2 sequences are ENHRY and SYGVKD. In DNA form, the CDR3 reads TGTGCCATCAGTGGGGACAGGGGCACCGGGGAGCTGTTTTTT. Translation gives CAISGDRGTGELFF.

In this sample, this clonotype turned up a few times. The genes are TRBV7-9 and TRBJ2-7; TRBD2 might be the D (6 bases). There are 17 residues in the CDR3. In germline, CDR1 is SEHNR, CDR2 FQNEAQ (reference sequence). V dropped 5 bases and J dropped 3 bases, with 23 bases sitting between them. The CDR3 nucleotides are TGTGCCAGCAGCGCCCCGTCGGGGCTAGCGTCGAACTACGAGCAGTACTTC. It translates to CASSAPSGLASNYEQYF.

This clonotype was seen once. The chain uses TRBV6-5 and TRBJ2-5, with D unresolved. Germline values: CDR1 MNHEY, CDR2 SVGAGI. Trimming pared 0 bases from V and 5 bases from J, leaving 16 bases between. This CDR3 spans 16 amino acids. CDR3 nucleotide sequence: TGTGCCAGCAGTTACTCCCGGGTCGAGAATGATGAGACCCAGTACTTC. Its translation is CASSYSRVENDETQYF.

The J gene is TRBJ2-7, the V gene TRBV10-3; 7 nucleotides agree with TRBD2. Germline CDR1 and CDR2: ENHRY and SYGVKD. Germline trimming cut 8 bases from V and 5 bases from J; bases unmatched to any gene: 6. The CDR3 is 12 amino acids. The CDR3 region is CAIRDYTDEQYF. CDR3 nucleotides: TGTGCCATCCGGGACTATACCGACGAGCAGTACTTC.

The sample holds many counts of this clonotype. The CDR3 here is CASSWDGDTEAFF. The CDR3 DNA reads TGTGCCAGCAGTTGGGACGGAGACACTGAAGCTTTCTTT. The chain employs TRBV2 and TRBJ1-1; TRBD1 is a possible D gene (5 bases). In germline, CDR1 is SNHLY, CDR2 FYNNEI. The CDR3 has 13 residues. V shed 5 bases and J shed 3 bases, with 10 bases lying between them.

The gene calls are TRBV12-3 or TRBV12-4 and TRBJ2-7; TRBD1 might be the D (6 bases). The V and J ends lost 6 bases and 0 bases respectively, with 15 bases between them. The CDR3 extends over 15 amino acids. The CDR3 sequence is CASRQDSISSYEQYF. DNA of the CDR3: TGTGCCAGCAGACAGGACAGTATAAGCTCCTACGAGCAGTACTTC.

The chain employs TRBV20-1 and TRBJ2-3, with D tentatively TRBD2 (6 bases). Germline values: CDR1 DFQATT, CDR2 SNEGSKA (reference sequence). Trimming shortened V by 3 bases and J by 6 bases, and 13 bases separated the two germline ends. This CDR3 has 13 residues. The DNA for the CDR3 is TGCAGTGCTAGGTCTCCTAGCGCCGATACGCAGTATTTT. Amino acids: CSARSPSADTQYF.

Worth noting for this clonotype: This CDR3 is missing its conserved last phenylalanine or tryptophan, likely due to a read error. No DNA is shown, since the ends of the CDR3 on it are uncertain; the CDR3 is the one TCRdb lists. The V and J genes are TRBV10-3 and TRBJ2-2; the table names TRBD1, a call not compared with the DNA. Germline CDR1 is ENHRY and CDR2 is SYGVKD. Both ends counted, the CDR3 spans 10 residues. CDR3 region: CAISESPGYS.

This chain links TRBV7-2 with TRBJ1-1; TRBD1 aligns across 7 bases. This CDR3 contains 13 residues. Germline CDR1 reads SGHTA; CDR2 reads FQGNSA. With V trimmed by 5 bases and J by 10 bases, 10 bases remained unmatched. The CDR3 DNA reads as TGTGCCAGCAGCCCAGGGGGATCGGAGGGAGCTTTCTTT. This encodes CASSPGGSEGAFF. The variable domain in full, completed from reference TRBV7-2 and TRBJ1-1, reads GAGVSQSPSNKVTEKGKDVELRCDPISGHTALYWYRQSLGQGLEFLIYFQGNSAPDKSGLPSDRFSAERTGGSVSTLTIQRTQQEDSAVYLCASSPGGSEGAFFGQGTRLTVV.

In this sample, this clonotype turned up many times. This chain links TRBV13 with TRBJ2-5; D gene ambiguous. This CDR3 contains 12 residues. In germline, CDR1 is PRHDT, CDR2 FYEKMQ (reference sequence). V dropped 3 bases and J dropped 4 bases, with 6 bases sitting between them. In nucleotides, the CDR3 is TGTGCCAGCAGCTTCAATGGAGAGACCCAGTACTTC. Amino acid sequence: CASSFNGETQYF. The whole variable domain, filled in from reference TRBV13 and TRBJ2-5, reads AAGVIQSPRHLIKEKRETATLKCYPIPRHDTVYWYQQGPGQDPQFLISFYEKMQSDKGSIPDRFSAQQFSDYHSELNMSSLELGDSALYFCASSFNGETQYFGPGTRLLVL.

V usage is TRBV25-1 and J usage is TRBJ1-2; possibly TRBD1 for D (6 bases). Germline lookup yields CDR1 MGHDK and CDR2 SYGVNS. With 11 bases removed from V and 8 bases from J, the gap between germline ends came to 12 bases. The CDR3 covers 10 residues. The CDR3 DNA reads TGTGCCCCAGGGACATTCGGCTACACCTTC. Protein product: CAPGTFGYTF.